The TCR beta chain described here comes from a study of blood T cell repertoires in COVID-19. As for the study in general: The United States, Italy and Spain provided the acute and convalescent COVID-19 samples. PBMCs, B-cell-depleted T cells, or T cells provided the cDNA or gDNA that made up the material.

Per the original methods: Reference gene primer amplification gave nucleated cell count estimates. The protocol was immunoSEQ multiplex PCR, while the TCRdb copy is restricted to in-frame clones and leaves out a portion. That table is the source of V, J and clone size, and D and trimming were worked out from the DNA. The sample contains roughly 150,000 clones, just over 90% of which appear only once. Seattle's enrolled individuals joined amid active infection and were then monitored longitudinally. Sequenced input: peripheral blood. This TCR was recovered from a man between 18 and 29 years old with COVID-19, enrolled during active disease.

CDR3 coding DNA: TGTGCCAGCAGCTCCCAGGTAGGGGAGGGGAATTCACCCCTCCACTTT. Amino acids: CASSSQVGEGNSPLHF. This sequence joins TRBV9 and TRBJ1-6; D might be TRBD1 (5 bases). The ends were cut back, 4 bases at V and 7 bases at J, with 18 bases in the middle. The CDR3 has 16 amino acids. Per the germline V gene, CDR1 is SGDLS and CDR2 is YYNGEE.